What follows are 15 T cell receptor beta chains derived from one specimen sequenced in a study of cytomegalovirus exposure and HLA in healthy donors. 13 Jbeta primers and 60 Vbeta primers were used for the PCR. Repertoires were generated with immunoSEQ multiplex PCR, while TCRdb's copy carries only in-frame clones and drops some. The sample carries 120,000 to 150,000 clones, roughly 87% recorded once. Material: PBMCs. Receptors were obtained from a man aged 25-45 years in good health and CMV-seropositive.

The chain has TRBV27 and TRBJ1-5; D gene ambiguous. The V end lost 8 bases, the J end lost 6 bases, and 17 bases lay between the germline ends. Germline CDR1 reads MNHEY; CDR2 reads SMNVEV (reference sequence). This CDR3 has 14 amino acids. The CDR3 region has the DNA TGTGCCAGCGGAATAGGGAGATTCGGTCAGCCCCAGCATTTT. Amino acids: CASGIGRFGQPQHF.

The chain links TRBV27 to TRBJ2-1; 9 bases match TRBD2. After removal of 5 bases from V and 2 bases from J, the junction contained 1 base not matched to a gene. This CDR3 region has 14 residues. From germline, CDR1 is MNHEY and CDR2 SMNVEV (reference sequence). The CDR3 nucleotides are TGTGCCAGCAGTCCTAGCGGGGCCTACAATGAGCAGTTCTTC. Translating it yields CASSPSGAYNEQFF.

This rearrangement joins TRBV7-9 to TRBJ1-5, with 7 bases matching TRBD1. Trimming cost V 5 bases and J 2 bases; bases outside gene matches: 6. This CDR3 has 15 amino acids. Per the germline V gene, CDR1 is SEHNR and CDR2 is FQNEAQ (reference sequence). The CDR3 nucleotides read TGTGCCAGCAGCAGGGACAGTCTGGGCAATCAGCCCCAGCATTTT. It is translated as CASSRDSLGNQPQHF.

The chain recombines TRBV19 with TRBJ1-2; 11 nucleotides align to TRBD1. The CDR3 length is 15 residues. The germline gives CDR1 LNHDA, CDR2 SQIVND (reference sequence). V lost 7 bases to trimming and J lost 4 bases; unmatched junction nucleotides: 8. The DNA of the CDR3 is TGTGCCAGTACCCCCGGACAGGGGGCAGGCTATGGCTACACCTTC. This encodes CASTPGQGAGYGYTF. Combining the CDR3 with reference TRBV19 and TRBJ1-2 gives the whole variable domain DGGITQSPKYLFRKEGQNVTLSCEQNLNHDAMYWYRQDPGQGLRLIYYSQIVNDFQKGDIAEGYSVSREKKESFPLTVTSAQKNPTAFYLCASTPGQGAGYGYTFGSGTRLTVV.

This sequence joins TRBV6-6 and TRBJ2-5; D possibly corresponds to TRBD2 (6 bases). TRBJ2-7 explains the end of the DNA better; the J call may be wrong. Germline CDR1 and CDR2: MNHNY and SVGAGI (reference sequence). CDR3 length: 14 amino acids. This CDR3 reads CASTLRRVLDEQYF. CDR3 DNA sequence: TGTGCCAGCACCCTAAGGAGGGTGCTCGACGAGCAGTACTTC.

The chain combines TRBV29-1 with TRBJ1-1, with TRBD1 as a possible D gene (5 bases). This CDR3 is 14 amino acids long. CDR1 is SQVTM, CDR2 ANQGSEA, per germline. V lost 5 bases to trimming and J lost 5 bases, with 18 bases between them. The CDR3 loop reads CSVKAIGGGTEAFF. The DNA for the CDR3 is TGCAGCGTTAAGGCGATCGGGGGAGGGACTGAAGCTTTCTTT.

The chain links TRBV28 to TRBJ2-7; D possibly corresponds to TRBD2 (6 bases). The V end was cut by 6 bases, the J end by 3 bases, with 15 bases between. The CDR3 has 14 amino acids. The germline V gene encodes CDR1 MDHEN and CDR2 SYDVKM. The DNA of the CDR3 is TGTGCCAGCAGGCCGGAGGGACCCTACTACGAGCAGTACTTC. Protein sequence: CASRPEGPYYEQYF.

This sequence joins TRBV27 and TRBJ2-7; TRBD2 aligns across 8 bases. The V gene's germline CDR1 is MNHEY and CDR2 SMNVEV (reference sequence). With V trimmed by 5 bases and J by 6 bases, 9 bases remained unmatched. The CDR3 sequence is 14 residues long. The CDR3 sequence is CASSPRGGAGEQYF. The DNA for the CDR3 is TGTGCCAGCAGTCCCCGGGGGGGGGCCGGCGAGCAGTACTTC.

This rearrangement joins TRBV28 to TRBJ2-7, with a possible D match to TRBD1 (5 bases). There are 13 residues in the CDR3. Trimming shortened V by 4 bases and J by 0 bases, and 7 bases separated the two germline ends. The germline gives CDR1 MDHEN, CDR2 SYDVKM. CDR3 in DNA: TGTGCCAGCAGTTCCACAGGCTCCTACGAGCAGTACTTC. It translates to CASSSTGSYEQYF.

This clone was seen a single time. This CDR3 is also generated by other DNA sequences in the sample. The chain uses TRBV19 and TRBJ1-1, with unresolved D. V was trimmed by 5 bases and J by 0 bases, leaving 7 bases between them. The CDR3 contains 13 residues. Germline CDR1 LNHDA, CDR2 SQIVND (reference sequence). In nucleotides, the CDR3 is TGTGCCAGTAGTCTCACAGTGAACACTGAAGCTTTCTTT. This codes for CASSLTVNTEAFF.

This chain links TRBV5-1 with TRBJ1-5; no definite D call. Deletions cut 0 bases from V and 7 bases from J, with 11 bases between. From germline, CDR1 is SGHRS and CDR2 YFSETQ. This CDR3 spans 14 amino acids. The CDR3 region is CASSLDGFGQPQHF. CDR3 DNA sequence: TGCGCCAGCAGCTTGGATGGTTTCGGGCAGCCCCAGCATTTT.

Of note for this clone: A read error may account for a junction end that differs from germline. The V and J genes are TRBV5-6 and TRBJ2-7; 8 bases are shared with TRBD1. Germline CDR1 reads SGHDT; CDR2 reads YYEEEE. This CDR3 has 12 amino acids. For the CDR3, the DNA is TGTGCCAGCAGCTTGGTCATGGGACAGGTCCACTTC. This codes for CASSLVMGQVHF.

The chain is built from TRBV27 and TRBJ2-6; TRBD2 matches at 8 bases. The ends lost 5 bases at V and 4 bases at J; junction bases unmatched: 7. The germline gives CDR1 MNHEY, CDR2 SMNVEV (reference sequence). This CDR3 spans 16 amino acids. This chain's CDR3 is CASSTRLATGANVLTF. CDR3 bases: TGTGCCAGCAGTACTCGACTAGCGACAGGGGCCAACGTCCTGACTTTC.

The count of this clone is one. The chain employs TRBV6-5 and TRBJ2-7; 12 nucleotides align to TRBD1. Trimming cost V 7 bases and J 6 bases; bases outside gene matches: 10. CDR3 length equals 15 residues. The germline CDR1 and CDR2 sequences are MNHEY and SVGAGI. The CDR3 spells CASNRDRGLLGEQYF. CDR3 bases: TGTGCCAGCAACCGGGACAGGGGGCTTTTGGGCGAGCAGTACTTC.

This chain uses TRBV2 with TRBJ1-6; maybe TRBD1 (6 bases). The CDR3 has 14 amino acids. Germline CDR1 is SNHLY and CDR2 is FYNNEI. The ends were cut back, 6 bases at V and 5 bases at J, with 11 bases in the middle. The CDR3 protein is CASRGQSHNSPLHF. The CDR3 coding sequence is TGTGCCAGCAGAGGACAGTCGCATAATTCACCCCTCCACTTT.